This T cell receptor beta chain was profiled in a study of T-cell reconstitution after alpha-beta-depleted transplantation in children. Study-wide points: Several hundred graft clones that had expanded were reportedly the source of alpha-beta T cells about two months after transplant. A year had passed since transplant, and T-cell counts and diversity by then came mostly from newly produced T cells. Surviving recipient T cells and thymic progenitors accounted for the high day-60 TCRbeta diversity observed in some patients.

The library targeted TCRbeta and was prepared with unique molecular identifiers. TCRdb analysed the PCR reads with MiXCR anew, one entry per CDR3 protein. The sample gives approximately 500,000 distinct CDR3 sequences, more than 9% of which show up once; around 2% is in the top ten. Regarding this clonotype: Its antigen is not known.

J gave up 8 bases and V 3 bases, and 7 bases lay outside the gene matches. Germline V gives CDR1 DFQATT, CDR2 SNEGSKA (reference sequence). This CDR3 is built from 13 residues. The V gene is TRBV20-1, the J gene TRBJ2-1; 7 bases fit TRBD2. The sequence came from a child aged 2-15 years with inherited bone marrow failure, due to receive a stem cell transplant. The sample was PBMCs, taken before TCRalphabeta/CD19-depleted stem cell transplant. The CDR3 nucleotides read TGCAGTGCTAGTCAGCTAGCGGACGATGAGCAGTTCTTC. It encodes CSASQLADDEQFF.